This passage covers 21 T cell receptor beta chains from one sample sequenced in a study of identical twins. MiXCR, applied by TCRdb to the 5' RACE reads, yields one record per CDR3 protein. The table shows about 240,000 distinct CDR3 sequences, with about 10% occurring only once. The specimen was memory T cells sorted from blood. These receptor sequences come from a man over 45 in good health.

There are many counts of this clonotype. This rearrangement joins TRBV5-6 to TRBJ1-1; D gene ambiguous. There are 12 residues in the CDR3. The germline V and J ends were trimmed by 5 bases and 6 bases, with 11 bases remaining between them. The germline CDR1 and CDR2 sequences are SGHDT and YYEEEE. CDR3 bases: TGTGCCAGCAGGACCCGGGCCTCTGAAGCTTTCTTT. Translated, it gives CASRTRASEAFF. Combining the CDR3 with reference TRBV5-6 and TRBJ1-1 gives the whole variable domain DAGVTQSPTHLIKTRGQQVTLRCSPKSGHDTVSWYQQALGQGPQFIFQYYEEEERQRGNFPDRFSGHQFPNYSSELNVNALLLGDSALYLCASRTRASEAFFGQGTRLTVV.

This clonotype was recorded many times. The chain employs TRBV27 and TRBJ2-5; D is uncertain. The CDR3 runs to 12 residues. V lost 6 bases and J 4 bases, leaving 9 bases between the germline ends. CDR1 is MNHEY and CDR2 is SMNVEV in the germline V gene (reference sequence). The CDR3 DNA follows: TGTGCCAGCAGGGGGTTACGAGAGACCCAGTACTTC. Translating gives CASRGLRETQYF.

In its sample, this clonotype was seen many times. The chain combines TRBV5-1 with TRBJ2-2; 9 nucleotides align to TRBD2. Germline CDR1 SGHRS, CDR2 YFSETQ. Losses at the gene ends were 4 bases for V and 5 bases for J; bases not matched to a gene: 6. The CDR3 covers 15 residues. The CDR3 region has the DNA TGCGCCAGCAGCCCTCGACTAGCGGAGACCGGGGAGCTGTTTTTT. Amino acids: CASSPRLAETGELFF.

J is TRBJ1-1 and V is TRBV29-1; tentative D call: TRBD1 (5 bases). The CDR3 consists of 13 residues. Trimming pared 4 bases from V and 1 base from J, leaving 10 bases between. Per the germline V gene, CDR1 is SQVTM and CDR2 is ANQGSEA. For the CDR3, the DNA is TGCAGCGTTGTCCCCAGGGCGAACACTGAAGCTTTCTTT. It yields the protein CSVVPRANTEAFF.

This clonotype has at least ten counts. J is TRBJ2-5 and V is TRBV5-1, with D perhaps matching TRBD2 (6 bases). The CDR3 totals 13 residues. Germline CDR1 and CDR2: SGHRS and YFSETQ. V was shortened by 2 bases and J by 5 bases, with 10 bases between the two germline ends. The CDR3 DNA follows: TGCGCCAGCAGCTTTGGAGGGAGGGAGACCCAGTACTTC. It is translated as CASSFGGRETQYF.

Only a few counts were recorded for this clonotype. The chain is built from TRBV6-2 or TRBV6-3 and TRBJ1-1; D is unclear. V lost 6 bases and J lost 0, with 17 bases in between. Germline values: CDR1 MNHEY, CDR2 SVGEGT. The CDR3 totals 16 residues. This chain's CDR3 is CASSHEMGSLNTEAFF. CDR3 DNA: TGTGCCAGCAGCCATGAAATGGGATCTTTGAACACTGAAGCTTTCTTT.

V gene TRBV14 combines with J gene TRBJ1-4, with a possible D match to TRBD1 (5 bases). CDR3 length: 13 residues. Per the germline V gene, CDR1 is SGHDN and CDR2 is FVKESK. With 6 bases removed from V and 5 bases from J, the gap between germline ends came to 10 bases. The CDR3 DNA is TGTGCCAGCAGTTACAACAGGAATGAAAAACTGTTTTTT. Translation gives CASSYNRNEKLFF.

A remark on this clonotype: This clone may be a read error of a much larger clone one base away. The V call is TRBV27, the J call TRBJ1-3; no clear D. The CDR3 spans 13 residues. Germline CDR1 reads MNHEY; CDR2 reads SMNVEV (reference sequence). Trimming shortened V by 6 bases and J by 9 bases, and 15 bases separated the two germline ends. The CDR3 loop is CASSSRWVGTIYF. Written as DNA, the CDR3 is TGTGCCAGCAGCTCCCGTTGGGTGGGCACCATATATTTT.

The V and J genes are TRBV12-3 or TRBV12-4 and TRBJ2-7; a weak D match, TRBD1 (6 bases). CDR3 length: 14 residues. V was shortened by 3 bases and J by 3 bases, with 12 bases between the two germline ends. The CDR3 DNA reads as TGTGCCAGCAGTTTTGGGGACACAGACTACGAGCAGTACTTC. This translates into CASSFGDTDYEQYF.

The chain links TRBV6-1 to TRBJ1-2, with TRBD1 matching 10 bases. CDR1 is MNHNS and CDR2 is SASEGT in the germline V gene. This CDR3 comprises 14 residues. V lost 6 bases and J lost 11; bases outside the gene matches: 12. The chain's CDR3 is CASSPGTGALVYTF. CDR3 DNA sequence: TGTGCCAGCAGCCCCGGGACAGGGGCCCTGGTTTACACCTTC.

The chain is built from TRBV6-2 or TRBV6-3 and TRBJ2-4; maybe TRBD2 (5 bases). The V end was cut by 2 bases, the J end by 5 bases, with 13 bases between. Germline values: CDR1 MNHEY, CDR2 SVGEGT. The CDR3 is 15 amino acids. The chain's CDR3 is CASSYRSGPQNIQYF. The CDR3 nucleotides read TGTGCCAGCAGTTACCGCAGCGGCCCCCAAAACATTCAGTACTTC.

This clonotype was detected ten times or more. The DNA of the CDR3 is TGTGCCATCAGGAGGGGAGGACTAGCGGAGAACACCGGGGAGCTGTTTTTT. It yields the protein CAIRRGGLAENTGELFF. The gene calls are TRBV10-3 and TRBJ2-2, with TRBD2 matching over 10 bases. V gave up 6 bases and J gave up 1 base; unmatched junction bases: 8. The CDR3 length is 17 residues. Germline V lookup: CDR1 ENHRY, CDR2 SYGVKD.

This clonotype occurred many times. CDR3 sequence: CASSLSKGTSGKKNIQYF. The DNA of the CDR3 is TGTGCCAGCAGTTTATCCAAGGGGACTAGCGGGAAAAAAAACATTCAGTACTTC. This chain uses TRBV27 with TRBJ2-4; 13 nucleotides match TRBD2. CDR3 length: 18 residues. Germline-derived CDR1 and CDR2 are MNHEY and SMNVEV (reference sequence). Losses at the gene ends were 0 bases for V and 4 bases for J; bases not matched to a gene: 6.

The rearrangement uses TRBV6-1 and TRBJ2-6; 8 nucleotides match TRBD1. This CDR3 region has 19 residues. J lost 2 bases, V lost 6 bases, and 15 bases had no gene match. Germline assignment: CDR1 MNHNS and CDR2 SASEGT. The CDR3, as DNA: TGTGCCAGCAGCGAACAGACCGGACAGGGCGGGGCTGGGGCCAACGTCCTGACTTTC. Protein sequence: CASSEQTGQGGAGANVLTF.

This clonotype was observed at least ten times. The chain employs TRBV5-1 and TRBJ2-7; unclear D gene. In germline, CDR1 is SGHRS, CDR2 YFSETQ. This CDR3 region has 13 residues. V gave up 5 bases and J gave up 2 bases, with 11 bases separating them. CDR3 residues: CASRFEDPYEQYF. CDR3 bases: TGCGCCAGCAGATTCGAGGATCCCTACGAGCAGTACTTC.

V usage is TRBV5-1 and J usage is TRBJ1-3, with D unresolved. Germline V gene data show CDR1 as SGHRS and CDR2 as YFSETQ. The CDR3 covers 14 residues. The V and J ends lost 2 bases and 0 bases respectively, with 6 bases between them. The CDR3 DNA follows: TGCGCCAGCAGCTTCGGCCACTCTGGAAACACCATATATTTT. It yields the protein CASSFGHSGNTIYF.

This clonotype was seen more than once but under ten times. The CDR3 here is CASSLDRGFTGVAQYF. The CDR3 DNA sequence: TGTGCCAGCAGCTTGGACAGGGGCTTCACGGGGGTGGCCCAGTACTTC. The chain couples TRBV7-2 to TRBJ2-5; 9 bases map to TRBD1. Germline CDR1 is SGHTA and CDR2 is FQGNSA. J lost 9 bases, V lost 3 bases, and 14 bases had no gene match. There are 16 residues in the CDR3.

This clonotype has only a few counts. V is TRBV20-1 and J is TRBJ2-7; D gene uncertain. The CDR3 has 15 residues. Germline V gives CDR1 DFQATT, CDR2 SNEGSKA (reference sequence). Trimming cost V 0 bases and J 2 bases, with 14 bases left between them. The CDR3: CSARDLSREPYEQYF. In nucleotides, the CDR3 is TGCAGTGCTAGAGATCTTAGTAGGGAACCCTACGAGCAGTACTTC.

This clonotype has just a few counts. The V gene is TRBV28, the J gene TRBJ1-1; D unresolved. The length of the CDR3 is 16 residues. Germline V gene sequence: CDR1 MDHEN, CDR2 SYDVKM. Deletions cut 2 bases from V and 0 bases from J, with 13 bases between. This chain's CDR3 is CASSLRWGKMNTEAFF. CDR3 sequence (DNA): TGTGCCAGCAGTTTACGATGGGGAAAGATGAACACTGAAGCTTTCTTT.

This sequence joins TRBV19 and TRBJ1-6, with 7 bases aligning to TRBD1. Germline trimming cut 7 bases from V and 8 bases from J; bases unmatched to any gene: 11. The CDR3 is 15 residues long. CDR1 and CDR2 from the germline V gene are LNHDA and SQIVND (reference sequence). CDR3 coding DNA: TGTGCCAGTACCCGCGGGACAGAGGGCTATTCACCCCTCCACTTT. Encoded protein: CASTRGTEGYSPLHF. Supplemented by reference TRBV19 and TRBJ1-6, the full variable domain reads DGGITQSPKYLFRKEGQNVTLSCEQNLNHDAMYWYRQDPGQGLRLIYYSQIVNDFQKGDIAEGYSVSREKKESFPLTVTSAQKNPTAFYLCASTRGTEGYSPLHFGNGTRLTVT.

This clonotype came up many times. The chain has TRBV4-1 and TRBJ1-5; D remains unclear. Trimming removed 0 bases from V and 4 bases from J, with 10 bases in between. This CDR3 is 15 amino acids long. The germline CDR1 and CDR2 sequences are MGHRA and YSYEKL. Here the CDR3 DNA reads TGCGCCAGCAGCCAAGAATGGCAGTCGAATCAGCCCCAGCATTTT. It translates to CASSQEWQSNQPQHF.